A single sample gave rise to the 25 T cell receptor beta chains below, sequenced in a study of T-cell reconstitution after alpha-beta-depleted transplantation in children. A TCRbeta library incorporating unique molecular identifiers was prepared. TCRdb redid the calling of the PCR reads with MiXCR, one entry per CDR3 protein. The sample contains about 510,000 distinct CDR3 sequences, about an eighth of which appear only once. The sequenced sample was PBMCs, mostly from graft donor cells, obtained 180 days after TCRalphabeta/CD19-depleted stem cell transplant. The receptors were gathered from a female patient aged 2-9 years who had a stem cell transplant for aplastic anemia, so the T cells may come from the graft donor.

CDR3 region: CATSRSFSGTSGSLEQFF. DNA of the CDR3: TGTGCCACCAGCAGATCATTCTCCGGGACTAGCGGGAGTCTGGAGCAGTTCTTC. The chain links TRBV15 to TRBJ2-1; 14 positions agree with TRBD2. Per the germline V gene, CDR1 is LNHNV and CDR2 is YYDKDF (reference sequence). This CDR3 is built from 18 residues. V lost 2 bases to trimming and J lost 10 bases; unmatched junction nucleotides: 13.

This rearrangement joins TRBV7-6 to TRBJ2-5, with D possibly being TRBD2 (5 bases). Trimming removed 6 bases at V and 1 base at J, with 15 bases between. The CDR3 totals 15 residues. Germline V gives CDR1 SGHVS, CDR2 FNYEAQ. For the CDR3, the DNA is TGTGCCAGCAGGGAGATAGCGCGATCCCAAGAGACCCAGTACTTC. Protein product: CASREIARSQETQYF.

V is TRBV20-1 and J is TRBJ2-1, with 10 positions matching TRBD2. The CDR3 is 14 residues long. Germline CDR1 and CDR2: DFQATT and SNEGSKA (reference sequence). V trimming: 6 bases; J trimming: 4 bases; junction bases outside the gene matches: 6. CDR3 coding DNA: TGCAGTGCCAAACTAGCGGGATTATACAATGAGCAGTTCTTC. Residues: CSAKLAGLYNEQFF.

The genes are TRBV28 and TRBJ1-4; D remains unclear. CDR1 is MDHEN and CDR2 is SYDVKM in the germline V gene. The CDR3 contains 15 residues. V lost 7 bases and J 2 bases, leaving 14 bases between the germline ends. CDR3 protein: CASTVLGPTNEKLFF. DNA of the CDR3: TGTGCCAGCACCGTCTTAGGGCCCACTAATGAAAAACTGTTTTTT.

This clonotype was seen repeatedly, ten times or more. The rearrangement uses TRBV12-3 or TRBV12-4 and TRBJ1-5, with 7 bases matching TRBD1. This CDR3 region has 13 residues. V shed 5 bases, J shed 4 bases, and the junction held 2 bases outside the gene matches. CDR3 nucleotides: TGTGCCAGCAGTACACAGGGGAATCAGCCCCAGCATTTT. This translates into CASSTQGNQPQHF.

The CDR3, as DNA: TGTGCCAGCAGCTTACCACGGAACACTGAAGCTTTCTTT. It is translated as CASSLPRNTEAFF. The chain uses TRBV7-8 and TRBJ1-1; D not certain. The CDR3 has 13 amino acids. Between the trimmed V and J ends, which lost 2 bases and 1 base, there was a span of 5 bases. Per the germline V gene, CDR1 is SGHVS and CDR2 is FQNEAQ.

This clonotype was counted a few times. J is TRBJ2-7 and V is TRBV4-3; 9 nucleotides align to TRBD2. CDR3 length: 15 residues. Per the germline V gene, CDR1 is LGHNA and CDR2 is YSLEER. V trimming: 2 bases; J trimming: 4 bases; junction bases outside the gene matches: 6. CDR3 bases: TGCGCCAGCAGCCAACGCGGGAGGGCCTGGTACGAGCAGTACGTC. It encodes CASSQRGRAWYEQYV.

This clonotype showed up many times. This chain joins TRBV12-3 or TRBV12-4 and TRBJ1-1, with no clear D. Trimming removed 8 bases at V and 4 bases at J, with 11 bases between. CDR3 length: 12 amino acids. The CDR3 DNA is TGTGCCAGCGGTAGGCGGTTCACTGAAGCTTTCTTT. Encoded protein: CASGRRFTEAFF.

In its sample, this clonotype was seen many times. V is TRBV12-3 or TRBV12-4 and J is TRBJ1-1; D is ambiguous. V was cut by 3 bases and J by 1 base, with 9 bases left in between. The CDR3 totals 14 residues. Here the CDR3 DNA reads TGTGCCAGCAGTTTGTACGGTACGAACACTGAAGCTTTCTTT. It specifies CASSLYGTNTEAFF.

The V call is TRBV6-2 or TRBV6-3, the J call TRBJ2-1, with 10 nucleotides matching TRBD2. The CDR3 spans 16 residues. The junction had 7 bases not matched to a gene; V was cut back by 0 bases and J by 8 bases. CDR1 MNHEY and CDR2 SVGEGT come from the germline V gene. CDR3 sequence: CASSYSASGSLYEQFF. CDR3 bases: TGTGCCAGCAGTTACTCGGCTAGCGGGAGTCTATATGAGCAGTTCTTC.

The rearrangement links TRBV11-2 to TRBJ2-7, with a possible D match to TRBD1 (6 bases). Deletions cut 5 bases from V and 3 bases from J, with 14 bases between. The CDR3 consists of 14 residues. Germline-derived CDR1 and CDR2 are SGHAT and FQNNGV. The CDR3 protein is CASSPQTGFYEQYF. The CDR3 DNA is TGTGCCAGCAGCCCACAGACAGGTTTCTACGAGCAGTACTTC.

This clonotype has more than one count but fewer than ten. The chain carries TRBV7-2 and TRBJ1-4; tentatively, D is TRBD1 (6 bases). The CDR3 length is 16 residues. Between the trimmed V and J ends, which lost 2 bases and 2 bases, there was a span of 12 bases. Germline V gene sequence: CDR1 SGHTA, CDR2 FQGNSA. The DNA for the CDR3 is TGTGCCAGCAGCTTAACCGGGACAAGGACTAATGAAAAACTGTTTTTT. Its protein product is CASSLTGTRTNEKLFF.

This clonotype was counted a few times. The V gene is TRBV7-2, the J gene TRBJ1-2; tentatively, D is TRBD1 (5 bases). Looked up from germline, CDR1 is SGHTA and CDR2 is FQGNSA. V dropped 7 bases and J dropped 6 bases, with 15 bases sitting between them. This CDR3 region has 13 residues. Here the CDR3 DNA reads TGTGCCAGCAACACTCAGGGAGTGGATGGCTACACCTTC. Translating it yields CASNTQGVDGYTF.

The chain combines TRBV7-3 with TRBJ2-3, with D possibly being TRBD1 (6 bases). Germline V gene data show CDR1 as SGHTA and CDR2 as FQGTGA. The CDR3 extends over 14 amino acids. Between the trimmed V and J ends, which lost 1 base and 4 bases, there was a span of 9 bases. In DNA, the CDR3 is TGTGCCAGCAGCTTAAACAGGGTTGCAGATACGCAGTATTTT. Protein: CASSLNRVADTQYF.

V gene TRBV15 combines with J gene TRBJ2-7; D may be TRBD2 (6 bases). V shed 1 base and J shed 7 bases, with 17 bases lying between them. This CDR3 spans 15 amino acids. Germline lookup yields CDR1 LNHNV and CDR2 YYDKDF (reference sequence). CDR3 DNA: TGTGCCACCAGCAGAGCCGGGACTGCCGTGAGGGAGCAGTACTTC. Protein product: CATSRAGTAVREQYF.

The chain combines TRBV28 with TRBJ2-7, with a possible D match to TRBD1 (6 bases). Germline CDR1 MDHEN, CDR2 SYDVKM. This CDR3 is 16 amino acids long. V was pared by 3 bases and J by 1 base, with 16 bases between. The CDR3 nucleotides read TGTGCCAGCAGTTTGGATACTACAGGGCGTTCCTACGAGCAGTACTTC. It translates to CASSLDTTGRSYEQYF.

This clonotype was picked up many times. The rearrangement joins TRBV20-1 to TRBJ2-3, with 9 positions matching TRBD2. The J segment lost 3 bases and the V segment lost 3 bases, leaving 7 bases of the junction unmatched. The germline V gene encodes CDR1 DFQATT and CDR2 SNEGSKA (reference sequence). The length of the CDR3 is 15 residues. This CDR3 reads CSARGVSGRTDTQYF. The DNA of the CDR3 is TGCAGTGCTAGGGGGGTTAGCGGGAGAACAGATACGCAGTATTTT.

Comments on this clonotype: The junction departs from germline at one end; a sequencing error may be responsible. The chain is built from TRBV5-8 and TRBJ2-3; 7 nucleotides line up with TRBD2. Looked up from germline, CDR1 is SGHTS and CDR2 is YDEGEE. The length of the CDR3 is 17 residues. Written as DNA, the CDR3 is TGTGCCAGCAGCTTGGCTCCCGGACTAGGTAGCACCGATACGCAGTATTTT. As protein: CASSLAPGLGSTDTQYF.

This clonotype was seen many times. As DNA, the CDR3 is TGTGCCAGCAGCTCAGAGATCAAGACATGGAGGGAATCCTACGAGCAGTACTTC. Amino acid sequence: CASSSEIKTWRESYEQYF. The chain couples TRBV5-6 to TRBJ2-7; a weak D match, TRBD2 (6 bases). The V gene's germline CDR1 is SGHDT and CDR2 YYEEEE. CDR3 length: 18 residues. Trimming removed 3 bases at V and 1 base at J, with 23 bases between.

CDR3 protein: CASRRGGDRNTEAFF. DNA of the CDR3: TGTGCCAGCAGGCGGGGAGGGGACAGGAACACTGAAGCTTTCTTT. The genes are TRBV7-2 and TRBJ1-1, with 7 positions matching TRBD1. CDR3 length: 15 residues. Germline V gives CDR1 SGHTA, CDR2 FQGNSA. V was pared by 6 bases and J by 1 base, with 8 bases of the junction left unmatched.

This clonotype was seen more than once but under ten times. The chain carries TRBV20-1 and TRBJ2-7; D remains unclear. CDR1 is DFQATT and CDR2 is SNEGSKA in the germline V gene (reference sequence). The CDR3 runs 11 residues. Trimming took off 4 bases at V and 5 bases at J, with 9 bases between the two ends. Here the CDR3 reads CSATKVHEQYF. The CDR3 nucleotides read TGCAGTGCTACCAAGGTCCACGAGCAGTACTTC.

CDR3 loop: CASSQDGKQGTQPQHF. In nucleotides, the CDR3 is TGTGCCAGCAGCCAAGATGGAAAACAGGGGACTCAGCCCCAGCATTTT. The chain recombines TRBV14 with TRBJ1-5, with TRBD1 identical over 7 bases. Trimming removed 0 bases from V and 6 bases from J; junction bases left unmatched: 8. CDR3 size: 16 residues. Germline CDR1 reads SGHDN; CDR2 reads FVKESK.

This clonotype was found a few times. The CDR3 is CASRDLDKPQHF. CDR3 nucleotide sequence: TGTGCCTCTCGGGACTTGGATAAGCCCCAGCATTTT. This rearrangement joins TRBV28 to TRBJ1-5; TRBD1 might be the D (5 bases). The CDR3 length is 12 residues. Germline values: CDR1 MDHEN, CDR2 SYDVKM. V was shortened by 11 bases and J by 8 bases, with 16 bases between the two germline ends.

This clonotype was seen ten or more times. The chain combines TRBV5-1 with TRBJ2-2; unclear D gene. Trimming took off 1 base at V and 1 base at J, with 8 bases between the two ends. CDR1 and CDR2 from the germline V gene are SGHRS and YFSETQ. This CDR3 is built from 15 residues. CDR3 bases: TGCGCCAGCAGCTTGACCGCAATGAACACCGGGGAGCTGTTTTTT. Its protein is CASSLTAMNTGELFF. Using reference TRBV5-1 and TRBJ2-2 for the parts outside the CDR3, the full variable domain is KAGVTQTPRYLIKTRGQQVTLSCSPISGHRSVSWYQQTPGQGLQFLFEYFSETQRNKGNFPGRFSGRQFSNSRSEMNVSTLELGDSALYLCASSLTAMNTGELFFGEGSRLTVL.

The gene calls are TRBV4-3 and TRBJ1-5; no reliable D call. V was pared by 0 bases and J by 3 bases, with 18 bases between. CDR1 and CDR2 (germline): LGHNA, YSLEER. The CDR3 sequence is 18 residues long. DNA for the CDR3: TGCGCCAGCAGCCAAGAACCGCCTCTAGGACGGTACAATCAGCCCCAGCATTTT. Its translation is CASSQEPPLGRYNQPQHF.